This T cell receptor beta chain was recorded in a study of T cell clones after liver transplantation. The germline gives CDR1 MNHEY, CDR2 SMNVEV (reference sequence). The V segment lost 8 bases and the J segment 1 base; nucleotides outside the gene matches: 7. CDR3 length: 14 amino acids. Here immunoSEQ multiplex PCR was the method, and the copy in TCRdb shows in-frame clones only, minus some. The table includes 45,000 to 55,000 clones, roughly 84% detected once. The sequence was obtained from a human donor who received a liver transplant. This material consisted of CD4+ T cells from blood, taken before liver transplant. V usage is TRBV27 and J usage is TRBJ1-1; 7 positions agree with TRBD1. This CDR3 is CASSLRQGNTEAFF. The DNA for the CDR3 is TGTGCCAGCTCACTCAGACAGGGGAACACTGAAGCTTTCTTT.